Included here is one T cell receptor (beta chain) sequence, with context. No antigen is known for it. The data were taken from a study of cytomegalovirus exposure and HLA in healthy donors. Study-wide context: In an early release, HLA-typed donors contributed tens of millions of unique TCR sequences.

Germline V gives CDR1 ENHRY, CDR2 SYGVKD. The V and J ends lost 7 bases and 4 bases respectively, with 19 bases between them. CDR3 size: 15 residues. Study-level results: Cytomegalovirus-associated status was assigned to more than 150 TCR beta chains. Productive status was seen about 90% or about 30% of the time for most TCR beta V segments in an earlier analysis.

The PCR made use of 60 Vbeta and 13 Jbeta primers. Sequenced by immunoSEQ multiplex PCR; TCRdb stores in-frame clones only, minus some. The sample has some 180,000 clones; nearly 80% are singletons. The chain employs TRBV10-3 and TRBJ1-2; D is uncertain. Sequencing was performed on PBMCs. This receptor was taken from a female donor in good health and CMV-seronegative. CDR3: CAINELGREPYGYTF. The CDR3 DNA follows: TGTGCCATCAACGAGCTCGGACGGGAACCCTATGGCTACACCTTC.